Listed here are 23 T cell receptor beta chains from one sample, sequenced in a study of blood T cell repertoires in COVID-19. Method: immunoSEQ multiplex PCR; TCRdb's copy keeps in-frame clones and lacks some. The sample has 650,000 to 800,000 clones, about nine tenths seen once. The sample consisted of peripheral blood. The receptors were gathered from a woman aged 18 to 35 with acute or convalescent COVID-19.

The CDR3 here is CASSHQGNQPQHF. DNA of the CDR3: TGTGCCAGCAGCCATCAGGGGAATCAGCCCCAGCATTTT. V usage is TRBV5-8 and J usage is TRBJ1-5; possible D gene TRBD1, 6 bases. The V end lost 4 bases, the J end lost 4 bases, and 9 bases lay between the germline ends. The CDR3 covers 13 residues. CDR1 and CDR2 (germline): SGHTS, YDEGEE.

The chain combines TRBV28 with TRBJ1-2, with 7 bases fitting TRBD1. The CDR3 length is 15 residues. CDR1 and CDR2 (germline): MDHEN, SYDVKM. The V gene end was trimmed by 6 bases and the J gene end by 3 bases; junction bases not matched to a gene: 10. Here the CDR3 reads CASSNTGTAYYGYTF. In nucleotides, the CDR3 is TGTGCCAGCAGCAATACCGGGACAGCCTACTATGGCTACACCTTC.

Comment on this clone: Other DNA sequences from this sample encode an identical CDR3 as well. The rearrangement uses TRBV6-1 and TRBJ2-7; 11 nucleotides agree with TRBD1. Trimming at V came to 2 bases and at J to 4 bases, leaving 4 bases not matched to a gene. The CDR3 is 15 residues long. Germline V gene data show CDR1 as MNHNS and CDR2 as SASEGT. The chain's CDR3 is CASSEFGQGAYEQYF. CDR3 nucleotide sequence: TGTGCCAGCAGTGAATTCGGACAGGGGGCGTACGAGCAGTACTTC.

This clone was detected a few times. The J gene is TRBJ2-1, the V gene TRBV6-5; D is perhaps TRBD1 (6 bases). CDR1 and CDR2 (germline): MNHEY, SVGAGI. Between the trimmed V and J ends, which lost 7 bases and 5 bases, there was a span of 18 bases. The CDR3 is 15 amino acids. The chain's CDR3 is CASTFTQGYNNEQFF. CDR3 nucleotide sequence: TGTGCCAGCACCTTTACACAGGGATATAACAATGAGCAGTTCTTC.

V and J are TRBV7-9 and TRBJ1-2; 9 bases map to TRBD1. The V segment lost 5 bases and the J segment 7 bases; nucleotides outside the gene matches: 8. This CDR3 is built from 14 residues. The germline V gene encodes CDR1 SEHNR and CDR2 FQNEAQ (reference sequence). The CDR3 DNA reads as TGTGCCAGCAGCCCGGACAGGGGTGCGGGTGGCTACACCTTC. The encoded protein is CASSPDRGAGGYTF.

This sequence joins TRBV6-5 and TRBJ1-6; D not resolved. The CDR3 has 12 residues. The V end lost 3 bases, the J end lost 9 bases, and 6 bases lay between the germline ends. The V gene's germline CDR1 is MNHEY and CDR2 SVGAGI. CDR3 DNA: TGTGCCAGCAGTTATGAGTTTTCACCCCTCCACTTT. Its protein is CASSYEFSPLHF.

CDR3 in DNA: TGTGCCAGCAGTTACTCGTTCGACAGGGGCGGTGAGCAGTTCTTC. This encodes CASSYSFDRGGEQFF. The V call is TRBV6-5, the J call TRBJ2-1; 8 positions agree with TRBD1. Trimming removed 0 bases from V and 9 bases from J; junction bases left unmatched: 7. CDR3 size: 15 residues. The germline V gene has CDR1 MNHEY and CDR2 SVGAGI.

The chain is built from TRBV6-5 and TRBJ2-3; 7 bases match TRBD1. The V and J ends lost 4 bases and 2 bases, in that order; junction bases with no gene match: 6. Germline V gene data show CDR1 as MNHEY and CDR2 as SVGAGI. The CDR3 is 15 amino acids. CDR3: CASSSRQGYTDTQYF. DNA of the CDR3: TGTGCCAGCAGTTCCAGACAGGGTTACACAGATACGCAGTATTTT.

The CDR3 sequence is CASSLLRTGGISPLHF. The CDR3 DNA reads TGTGCCAGCAGCCTACTTCGGACAGGGGGAATTTCACCCCTCCACTTT. The V and J genes are TRBV7-9 and TRBJ1-6, with 10 nucleotides matching TRBD1. This CDR3 comprises 16 residues. V shed 5 bases and J 9 bases; nucleotides not matched to a gene: 10. Looked up from germline, CDR1 is SEHNR and CDR2 is FQNEAQ (reference sequence).

The chain links TRBV24-1 to TRBJ2-5, with 12 nucleotides matching TRBD1. This CDR3 has 14 residues. Germline CDR1 reads KGHDR; CDR2 reads SFDVKD. J was trimmed by 3 bases and V by 12 bases; bases with no gene match: 7. The CDR3 protein is CALTGTGGEETQYF. CDR3 DNA sequence: TGTGCCCTAACCGGGACAGGGGGCGAAGAGACCCAGTACTTC.

V is TRBV30 and J is TRBJ1-5, with TRBD1 matching 10 bases. Germline lookup yields CDR1 GTSNPN and CDR2 SVGIG (reference sequence). J lost 10 bases, V lost 2 bases, and 14 bases had no gene match. The CDR3 spans 16 residues. The CDR3 reads CAWSPEEGQGTGPQHF. The DNA for the CDR3 is TGTGCCTGGAGTCCGGAAGAGGGACAGGGGACGGGACCCCAGCATTTT.

This clone was seen only once. This chain links TRBV19 with TRBJ1-2; the D gene is possibly TRBD1 (5 bases). This CDR3 is 13 amino acids long. The V gene lost 4 bases and the J gene lost 4 bases, with 10 bases spanning the gap. The germline CDR1 and CDR2 sequences are LNHDA and SQIVND (reference sequence). CDR3 DNA sequence: TGTGCCAGTAGTAAGAGACAGTCCTATGGCTACACCTTC. As protein: CASSKRQSYGYTF.

The CDR3 DNA reads as TGCGCCAGCAGCCAGGCCAGGGACAGCCGCTATGGCTACACCTTC. The encoded protein is CASSQARDSRYGYTF. The chain has TRBV4-3 and TRBJ1-2; 7 nucleotides agree with TRBD1. Germline values: CDR1 LGHNA, CDR2 YSLEER. The V segment lost 3 bases and the J segment 4 bases; nucleotides outside the gene matches: 8. The CDR3 length is 15 residues.

This clone was detected once. The chain couples TRBV12-5 to TRBJ1-3; TRBD1 matches at 7 bases. V lost 7 bases and J lost 1; bases outside the gene matches: 4. The V gene's germline CDR1 is LGHNT and CDR2 FRNRAP. The CDR3 runs to 14 residues. CDR3 nucleotides: TGTGCTAGTGCTCTGACAGGGTCTGGAAACACCATATATTTT. Translating gives CASALTGSGNTIYF.

This sequence joins TRBV5-1 and TRBJ1-1; D possibly corresponds to TRBD1 (5 bases). The CDR3 is 13 amino acids. V was trimmed by 2 bases and J by 4 bases, leaving 9 bases between them. The germline gives CDR1 SGHRS, CDR2 YFSETQ. CDR3 residues: CASSFREGTEAFF. The CDR3 DNA reads TGCGCCAGCAGCTTCAGGGAGGGCACTGAAGCTTTCTTT.

This chain links TRBV3-1 (or the pseudogene TRBV3-2) with TRBJ1-4; no clear D gene. The length of the CDR3 is 13 residues. Germline V CDR1 and CDR2: LGHDT, YNNKEL (reference sequence). V lost 1 base and J lost 6, with 6 bases in between. The CDR3 DNA follows: TGTGCCAGCAGCCAAGGCGGGGATGAAAAACTGTTTTTT. Protein product: CASSQGGDEKLFF.

This chain joins TRBV5-1 and TRBJ2-7; D might be TRBD2 (6 bases). Germline values: CDR1 SGHRS, CDR2 YFSETQ. Trimming removed 4 bases at V and 4 bases at J, with 18 bases between. CDR3 length equals 15 residues. CDR3 sequence: CASSPEGSERYEQYF. Written as DNA, the CDR3 is TGCGCCAGCAGCCCGGAGGGTAGCGAGAGGTACGAGCAGTACTTC.

In its sample, this clone was seen once. The chain joins TRBV6-1 to TRBJ1-2, with 7 bases fitting TRBD1. The CDR3 covers 14 residues. V shed 5 bases, J shed 6 bases, and the junction held 9 bases outside the gene matches. Germline loops: CDR1 MNHNS, CDR2 SASEGT. CDR3: CASSLHPTGHGYTF. In DNA form, the CDR3 reads TGTGCCAGCAGTCTACACCCGACAGGGCATGGCTACACCTTC.

This sequence joins TRBV30 and TRBJ1-5; D gene unclear. CDR3 length: 14 amino acids. CDR1 and CDR2 from the germline V gene are GTSNPN and SVGIG (reference sequence). V was cut by 1 base and J by 1 base, with 8 bases left in between. The CDR3 sequence: CAWSGSMSNQPQHF. In DNA form, the CDR3 reads TGTGCCTGGAGTGGGTCTATGAGCAATCAGCCCCAGCATTTT. The variable domain in full, with the rest retrieved from reference TRBV30 and TRBJ1-5, is SQTIHQWPATLVQPVGSPLSLECTVEGTSNPNLYWYRQAAGRGLQLLFYSVGIGQISSEVPQNLSASRPQDRQFILSSKKLLLSDSGFYLCAWSGSMSNQPQHFGDGTRLSIL.

CDR3 sequence (DNA): TGCGCCAGCAGCCTCGACGGGAGCTATGGCTACACCTTC. Its protein is CASSLDGSYGYTF. The chain uses TRBV4-1 and TRBJ1-2; D remains unclear. The CDR3 is 13 amino acids. Germline V gives CDR1 MGHRA, CDR2 YSYEKL. V was cut by 4 bases and J by 4 bases, with 10 bases left in between.

This chain uses TRBV4-1 with TRBJ2-1, with 11 bases identical to TRBD2. The CDR3 extends over 16 amino acids. Germline V gene lookup returns CDR1 MGHRA and CDR2 YSYEKL. Trimming cost V 2 bases and J 9 bases; bases outside gene matches: 9. CDR3 DNA: TGCGCCAGCAGCCAAACCACTAGCGGGGGTAGGGGTGAGCAGTTCTTC. It specifies CASSQTTSGGRGEQFF.

The chain has TRBV19 and TRBJ2-3, with a weak D call TRBD2 (6 bases). Trimming removed 3 bases at V and 6 bases at J, with 19 bases between. Germline assignment: CDR1 LNHDA and CDR2 SQIVND (reference sequence). The CDR3 spans 16 residues. CDR3 nucleotide sequence: TGTGCCAGTAGTATCCTTCTAGGCGGGGCCGCGGATACGCAGTATTTT. This sequence encodes CASSILLGGAADTQYF.

This rearrangement joins TRBV6-5 to TRBJ2-3; the D gene is possibly TRBD1 (6 bases). V shed 6 bases and J shed 7 bases, with 8 bases lying between them. Germline V gives CDR1 MNHEY, CDR2 SVGAGI. This CDR3 has 11 residues. The CDR3, as DNA: TGTGCCAGCAGAAGGGGGTATACGCAGTATTTT. This gives the protein CASRRGYTQYF.